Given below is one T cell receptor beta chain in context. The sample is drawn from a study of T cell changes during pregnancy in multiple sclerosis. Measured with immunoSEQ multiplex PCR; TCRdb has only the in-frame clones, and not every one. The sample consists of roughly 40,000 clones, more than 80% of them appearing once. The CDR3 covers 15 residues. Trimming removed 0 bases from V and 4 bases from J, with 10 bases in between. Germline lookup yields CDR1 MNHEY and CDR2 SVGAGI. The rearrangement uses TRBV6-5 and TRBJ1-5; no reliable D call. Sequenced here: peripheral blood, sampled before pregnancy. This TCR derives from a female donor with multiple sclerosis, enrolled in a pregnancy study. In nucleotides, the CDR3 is TGTGCCAGCAGTTACTCTCTAGGAGCAAATCAGCCCCAGCATTTT. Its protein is CASSYSLGANQPQHF.